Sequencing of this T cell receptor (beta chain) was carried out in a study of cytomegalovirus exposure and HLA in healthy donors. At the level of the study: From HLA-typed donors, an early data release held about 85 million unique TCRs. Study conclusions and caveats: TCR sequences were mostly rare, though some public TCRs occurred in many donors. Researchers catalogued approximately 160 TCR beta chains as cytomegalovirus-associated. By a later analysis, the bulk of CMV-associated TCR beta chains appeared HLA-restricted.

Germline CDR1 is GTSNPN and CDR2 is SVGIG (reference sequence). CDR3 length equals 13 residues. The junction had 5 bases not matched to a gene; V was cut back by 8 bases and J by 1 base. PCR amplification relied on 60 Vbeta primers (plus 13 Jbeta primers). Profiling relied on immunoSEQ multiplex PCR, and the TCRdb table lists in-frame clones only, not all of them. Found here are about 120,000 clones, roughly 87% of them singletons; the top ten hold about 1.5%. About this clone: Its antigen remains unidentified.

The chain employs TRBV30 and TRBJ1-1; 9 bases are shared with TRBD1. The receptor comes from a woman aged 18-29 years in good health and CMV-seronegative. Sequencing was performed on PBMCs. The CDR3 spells CALQGAGNTEAFF. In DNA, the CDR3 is TGTGCCCTACAGGGGGCCGGGAACACTGAAGCTTTCTTT.